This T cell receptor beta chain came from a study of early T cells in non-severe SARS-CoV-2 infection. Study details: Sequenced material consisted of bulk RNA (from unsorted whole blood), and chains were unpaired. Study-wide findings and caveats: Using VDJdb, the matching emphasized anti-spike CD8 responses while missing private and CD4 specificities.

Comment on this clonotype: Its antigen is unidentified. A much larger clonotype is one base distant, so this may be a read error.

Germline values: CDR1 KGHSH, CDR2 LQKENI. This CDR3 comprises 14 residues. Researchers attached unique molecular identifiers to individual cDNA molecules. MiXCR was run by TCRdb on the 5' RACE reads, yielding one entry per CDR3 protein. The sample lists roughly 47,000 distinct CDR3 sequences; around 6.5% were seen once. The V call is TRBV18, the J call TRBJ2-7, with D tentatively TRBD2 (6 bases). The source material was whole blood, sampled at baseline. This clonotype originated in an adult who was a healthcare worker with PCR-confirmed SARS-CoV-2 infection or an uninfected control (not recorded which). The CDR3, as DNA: TGTGCCAGCTCACCTACCCGGGGGTCCTACCAGCAGTACTTC. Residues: CASSPTRGSYQQYF.